The sequence of this T cell receptor beta chain was determined in a study of blood T cell repertoires in COVID-19. While infection was still active, Seattle patients were enrolled and then followed longitudinally. Authors' methods: Researchers report that nucleated cell counts were estimated from reference gene primer amplification. Profiled with immunoSEQ multiplex PCR; TCRdb holds only in-frame clones, not every one. Clonal size and the V and J genes are those of that table, whereas D and trimming came from the DNA. The sample holds more than 300,000 clones, about 87% seen once. This CDR3 comprises 14 residues. Germline V gives CDR1 SGHDT, CDR2 YYEEEE. The ends were cut back, 3 bases at V and 4 bases at J, with 12 bases in the middle.

The chain has TRBV5-6 and TRBJ2-3; weak D call: TRBD1 (6 bases). This receptor was taken from a woman aged 25 to 39 with COVID-19, enrolled during active disease. Sequenced sample: peripheral blood. For the CDR3, the DNA is TGTGCCAGCAGCTCGGCAGGGGTGGCAGATACGCAGTATTTT. Protein: CASSSAGVADTQYF.